The 24 T cell receptor beta chains below all came from one sample that was sequenced in a study of T cell repertoires in cytomegalovirus infection (dated by TCRdb to the late 2010s). Reads for this sample came from an Illumina HiSeq 1500. The public reads were run again by TCRdb, first through fastp at Q25 and then through MiXCR, and only productive beta chains were kept. For every CDR3 protein sequence, its rows merge into one entry that carries the most common genes and DNA. The sample table contains some 600,000 distinct CDR3 sequences; only one count was recorded for roughly 26% of them. Of the sample, less than 10% is held by the ten largest clones. Sequences were obtained from CD8+ T cells from PBMCs. The receptors derive from a human donor in good health (CMV status not recorded). Some clones in this sample may be carry-over from other donors' samples.

The CDR3 is CASSETSGGAETQYF. CDR3 nucleotides: TGTGCCAGCAGTGAAACTAGCGGGGGGGCGGAGACCCAGTACTTC. The genes are TRBV2 and TRBJ2-5; TRBD2 aligns across 13 bases. The CDR3 runs to 15 residues. V lost 2 bases, J lost 5 bases, and 2 bases stayed unmatched. From germline, CDR1 is SNHLY and CDR2 FYNNEI.

On this clonotype: This may stem from a read error, because a much larger clone lies one nucleotide away. The CDR3 nucleotides read TGTGCCAGCAGTGAGCTGCCAGGAAAGTTGGATATGCAGTATTTT. It yields the protein CASSELPGKLDMQYF. This chain links TRBV25-1 with TRBJ2-3; no clear D. The CDR3 is 15 amino acids. The germline V gene encodes CDR1 MGHDK and CDR2 SYGVNS.

The CDR3 DNA reads TGTGCCACCCTACGAGACCCTTATAGCAATCAGCCCCAGCATTTT. This translates into CATLRDPYSNQPQHF. This chain uses TRBV6-2 or TRBV6-3 with TRBJ1-5; D is unclear. The V end lost 10 bases, the J end lost 0 bases, and 16 bases lay between the germline ends. Germline V gene data show CDR1 as MNHEY and CDR2 as SVGEGT. CDR3 length: 15 amino acids.

The rearrangement joins TRBV12-3 or TRBV12-4 to TRBJ2-7; 12 bases align to TRBD1. V lost 4 bases to trimming and J lost 3 bases; unmatched junction nucleotides: 4. The CDR3 totals 15 residues. The CDR3 sequence: CASSSGTGGFYEQYF. The CDR3 bases are TGTGCCAGCAGTTCGGGGACAGGGGGCTTCTACGAGCAGTACTTC.

This clonotype was detected a few times. The rearrangement links TRBV6-5 to TRBJ2-7; D unresolved. This CDR3 contains 14 residues. Germline CDR1 and CDR2: MNHEY and SVGAGI. The germline V and J ends were trimmed by 6 bases and 2 bases, with 14 bases remaining between them. The CDR3 region is CASSPGRIPYEQYF. For the CDR3, the DNA is TGTGCCAGCAGCCCAGGACGGATCCCCTACGAGCAGTACTTC.

This clonotype was recorded at least ten times. This chain joins TRBV7-8 and TRBJ1-5, with a weak D call TRBD1 (6 bases). V gave up 2 bases and J gave up 1 base, with 6 bases separating them. The CDR3 is made up of 14 amino acids. Germline lookup yields CDR1 SGHVS and CDR2 FQNEAQ. The CDR3 region has the DNA TGTGCCAGCAGCTTACAGGGGAGCAATCAGCCCCAGCATTTT. It encodes CASSLQGSNQPQHF.

This sequence joins TRBV10-3 and TRBJ1-1; D unresolved. The CDR3 covers 15 residues. The V end lost 4 bases, the J end lost 0 bases, and 12 bases lay between the germline ends. CDR1 and CDR2 (germline): ENHRY, SYGVKD. The CDR3 spells CAISVYAAMNTEAFF. CDR3 in DNA: TGTGCCATCAGTGTGTATGCGGCAATGAACACTGAAGCTTTCTTT.

This chain joins TRBV7-9 and TRBJ1-2, with 7 bases fitting TRBD1. The germline gives CDR1 SEHNR, CDR2 FQNEAQ (reference sequence). The V gene end was trimmed by 11 bases and the J gene end by 7 bases; junction bases not matched to a gene: 13. CDR3 length equals 13 residues. In DNA form, the CDR3 reads TGTGCCTGGACGGGACAGCAGAAAGGTGGCTACACCTTC. Its protein is CAWTGQQKGGYTF.

There are many counts of this clonotype. This CDR3 reads CASSLGSSYNSPLHF. In DNA form, the CDR3 reads TGTGCCAGCAGTTTAGGGAGCTCCTATAATTCACCCCTCCACTTT. This chain links TRBV28 with TRBJ1-6; no definite D call. Germline values: CDR1 MDHEN, CDR2 SYDVKM. CDR3 length: 15 residues. Trimming left V 2 bases short and J 0 bases short, with 5 bases between.

The chain recombines TRBV28 with TRBJ2-1; weak D call: TRBD2 (6 bases). CDR1 MDHEN and CDR2 SYDVKM come from the germline V gene. The CDR3 has 15 residues. Trimming shortened V by 2 bases and J by 8 bases, and 16 bases separated the two germline ends. CDR3 sequence (DNA): TGTGCCAGCAGTTTAGAACTAACGGGGGTGGATGAGCAGTTCTTC. This sequence encodes CASSLELTGVDEQFF.

The table lists this clonotype with a few counts. CDR3 DNA sequence: TGTGCCAGCAGTCCCCCGGGACAGACCTACGAGCAGTACGTC. Translated: CASSPPGQTYEQYV. This chain connects TRBV6-2 or TRBV6-3 to TRBJ2-7, with 7 bases fitting TRBD1. The CDR3 totals 14 residues. Looked up from germline, CDR1 is MNHEY and CDR2 is SVGEGT. V shed 5 bases and J 2 bases; nucleotides not matched to a gene: 6.

For this clonotype: An end of the junction does not agree with germline; a read error may underlie this. The chain carries TRBV29-1 and TRBJ1-1, with D perhaps matching TRBD1 (6 bases). CDR3 length: 13 residues. In germline, CDR1 is SQVTM, CDR2 ANQGSEA. The CDR3 DNA reads TGCAGCGTTGTTTCACCAGGGGCAGTGGGTGTTCTGTTT. It is translated as CSVVSPGAVGVLF.

Only a few counts were recorded for this clonotype. V gene TRBV7-9 combines with J gene TRBJ2-1; 8 nucleotides line up with TRBD1. CDR1 is SEHNR, CDR2 FQNEAQ, per germline (reference sequence). V gave up 4 bases and J gave up 4 bases; unmatched junction bases: 12. The CDR3 runs 17 residues. CDR3 coding DNA: TGTGCCAGCAGCTCAACCAGGACAGGACAGGGTTACAATGAGCAGTTCTTC. Protein: CASSSTRTGQGYNEQFF.

On this clonotype itself: This clone may be a read error of a much larger clone one base away. The chain recombines TRBV7-6 with TRBJ2-7, with D tentatively TRBD2 (6 bases). Germline-derived CDR1 and CDR2 are SGHVS and FNYEAQ. There are 14 residues in the CDR3. The germline V and J ends were trimmed by 5 bases and 4 bases, with 15 bases remaining between them. CDR3 amino acids: CASSPGAGRYEQYF. The CDR3 DNA sequence: TGTGCCAGCAGCCCCGGGGCAGGGAGGTACGAGCAGTACTTC.

V and J are TRBV2 and TRBJ2-3; TRBD1 matches 8 bases. The CDR3 spans 16 residues. The germline V gene has CDR1 SNHLY and CDR2 FYNNEI. V gave up 6 bases and J gave up 5 bases; unmatched junction bases: 13. CDR3 protein: CASRGLDRGRLDTQYF. The CDR3 coding sequence is TGTGCCAGCAGGGGGCTTGACAGGGGCCGTTTAGATACGCAGTATTTT.

This clonotype was seen only a few times. The CDR3 region is CASSPLSGGAEDTQYF. In DNA, the CDR3 is TGTGCCAGCAGCCCCCTTAGCGGGGGGGCCGAAGATACGCAGTATTTT. V gene TRBV7-9 combines with J gene TRBJ2-3, with 11 bases aligning to TRBD2. V gave up 5 bases and J gave up 5 bases; unmatched junction bases: 9. CDR1 and CDR2 (germline): SEHNR, FQNEAQ (reference sequence). The CDR3 spans 16 residues.

This clonotype was picked up many times. The chain uses TRBV7-9 and TRBJ2-3, with TRBD2 identical over 8 bases. The V and J ends lost 5 bases and 4 bases, in that order; junction bases with no gene match: 8. From germline, CDR1 is SEHNR and CDR2 FQNEAQ (reference sequence). This CDR3 contains 15 residues. The CDR3 sequence: CASSGDSGAADTQYF. For the CDR3, the DNA is TGTGCCAGCAGCGGTGATAGCGGGGCGGCAGATACGCAGTATTTT.

A few counts support this clonotype. V usage is TRBV27 and J usage is TRBJ1-5; tentatively, D is TRBD1 (5 bases). Germline V gene lookup returns CDR1 MNHEY and CDR2 SMNVEV (reference sequence). V was trimmed by 3 bases and J by 5 bases, leaving 14 bases between them. This CDR3 spans 15 amino acids. CDR3 sequence reads: CASSLIGGSDQPQHF. In DNA form, the CDR3 reads TGTGCCAGCAGTTTGATCGGGGGTTCTGATCAGCCCCAGCATTTT.

The chain combines TRBV6-5 with TRBJ2-7, with 12 bases identical to TRBD2. Germline V lookup: CDR1 MNHEY, CDR2 SVGAGI. The CDR3 extends over 16 amino acids. V lost 2 bases to trimming and J lost 4 bases; unmatched junction nucleotides: 6. The CDR3 region has the DNA TGTGCCAGCAGTTACCCGACTAGCGGGGGAATGTACGAGCAGTACTTC. This codes for CASSYPTSGGMYEQYF.

The gene calls are TRBV12-3 or TRBV12-4 and TRBJ2-5, with 10 nucleotides matching TRBD2. Germline trimming cut 2 bases from V and 4 bases from J; bases unmatched to any gene: 4. The CDR3 is 15 residues long. The CDR3 bases are TGTGCCAGCAGTTTAAGGCCTAGCGGGGGAGAGACCCAGTACTTC. Translation gives CASSLRPSGGETQYF.

The gene calls are TRBV20-1 and TRBJ1-2; no clear D. Germline V gene data show CDR1 as DFQATT and CDR2 as SNEGSKA (reference sequence). CDR3 length: 11 residues. V lost 5 bases and J 4 bases, leaving 8 bases between the germline ends. CDR3 sequence: CSAPDAYGYTF. The CDR3 region has the DNA TGCAGTGCTCCAGACGCCTATGGCTACACCTTC.

V usage is TRBV6-2 or TRBV6-3 and J usage is TRBJ1-1; D unresolved. Germline loops: CDR1 MNHEY, CDR2 SVGEGT. Deletions cut 6 bases from V and 1 base from J, with 12 bases between. The CDR3 is 14 amino acids. CDR3 region: CASRPPKGNTEAFF. As DNA, the CDR3 is TGTGCCAGCAGACCTCCAAAGGGGAACACTGAAGCTTTCTTT.

The chain links TRBV29-1 to TRBJ2-1, with 9 bases aligning to TRBD2. The germline CDR1 and CDR2 sequences are SQVTM and ANQGSEA. V dropped 3 bases and J dropped 8; count of bases not matched to a gene: 11. This CDR3 has 15 amino acids. CDR3 sequence: CSVDPSGEGWYEQFF. In DNA form, the CDR3 reads TGCAGCGTTGACCCTAGCGGGGAGGGCTGGTATGAGCAGTTCTTC.

This chain uses TRBV25-1 with TRBJ1-6, with D unclear. Germline V gene sequence: CDR1 MGHDK, CDR2 SYGVNS. Trimming removed 4 bases at V and 3 bases at J, with 22 bases between. The CDR3 covers 19 residues. DNA of the CDR3: TGTGCCAGCAGTGTGGACTCACTTTACCCGGGTAGCTATAATTCACCCCTCCACTTT. This gives the protein CASSVDSLYPGSYNSPLHF.